One sample yielded the 32 T cell receptor beta chains listed below, sequenced in a study of shared clonotypes between healthy human individuals (dated by TCRdb to 2018 to 2021). The library was prepared using the immunoSEQ multiplex PCR assay. TCRdb took over this immuneACCESS table, retaining in-frame rearrangements with V and J assigned. Such tables are incomplete; in checked studies, under half of the missing clones stem from an unresolved V gene, and the remainder is unexplained. The sample records over 800,000 clones, 80% to 95% of which are singletons. Of the sample, 24% is held by the ten largest clones. For the CD8 naive samples, CD45RO-negative cells were positively selected for CCR7, yielding a CD45RA+CCR7+ population from which TemRA cells were excluded. Sequencing input: naive CD8+ T cells sorted from blood. The cell subset or site label, as the study defines it: CD45RA+CCR7+. The receptors derive from a man aged 30-40 years in good health.

For the CDR3, the DNA is TGTGCCAGCAGCCCGGCAGGGACTAGCGGGGTCAATGAGCAGTTCTTC. Protein sequence: CASSPAGTSGVNEQFF. The V call is TRBV9, the J call TRBJ2-1; TRBD2 matches at 13 bases. CDR1 is SGDLS, CDR2 YYNGEE, per germline. The CDR3 consists of 16 residues. Losses at the gene ends were 4 bases for V and 6 bases for J; bases not matched to a gene: 7.

The rearrangement links TRBV6-1 to TRBJ2-7; D not resolved. The CDR3 runs 13 residues. Trimming took off 6 bases at V and 4 bases at J, with 13 bases between the two ends. Germline lookup yields CDR1 MNHNS and CDR2 SASEGT. The CDR3 loop reads CASSLSVRYEQYF. The DNA of the CDR3 is TGTGCCAGCAGCCTCTCTGTAAGATACGAGCAGTACTTC.

The chain couples TRBV28 to TRBJ1-2; TRBD1 might be the D (6 bases). Germline loops: CDR1 MDHEN, CDR2 SYDVKM. The CDR3 is 14 amino acids. V dropped 3 bases and J dropped 4 bases, with 12 bases sitting between them. CDR3 region: CASSLNRESYGYTF. The CDR3 coding sequence is TGTGCCAGCAGTTTGAACAGGGAAAGCTATGGCTACACCTTC.

The gene calls are TRBV4-1 and TRBJ2-7, with D perhaps assigned TRBD1 or TRBD2 (5 bases each). CDR3 size: 15 residues. Between the trimmed V and J ends, which lost 6 bases and 3 bases, there was a span of 18 bases. Germline loops: CDR1 MGHRA, CDR2 YSYEKL. CDR3 residues: CASSTVRDGDYEQYF. CDR3 DNA sequence: TGCGCCAGCAGTACCGTCCGGGACGGGGACTACGAGCAGTACTTC.

This chain uses TRBV27 with TRBJ1-1, with D possibly TRBD1 on 6 matching bases. CDR1 MNHEY and CDR2 SMNVEV come from the germline V gene (reference sequence). The V end was cut by 5 bases, the J end by 5 bases, with 18 bases between. There are 15 residues in the CDR3. The CDR3 protein is CASSQRDTVWTEAFF. DNA of the CDR3: TGTGCCAGCAGTCAGAGGGACACCGTTTGGACTGAAGCTTTCTTT.

V and J are TRBV7-2 and TRBJ1-1, with TRBD1 as a possible D gene (6 bases). V was cut by 0 bases and J by 11 bases, with 13 bases left in between. There are 13 residues in the CDR3. Germline V lookup: CDR1 SGHTA, CDR2 FQGNSA. The DNA of the CDR3 is TGTGCCAGCAGCTTAGCGGGGGCCTTGGAGGCTTTCTTT. The encoded protein is CASSLAGALEAFF.

V and J are TRBV6-1 and TRBJ2-1; no definite D call. The germline CDR1 and CDR2 sequences are MNHNS and SASEGT. Trimming shortened V by 0 bases and J by 7 bases, and 10 bases separated the two germline ends. The CDR3 sequence is 14 residues long. CDR3 in DNA: TGTGCCAGCAGTGAAGCGGCCATCTGGAATGAGCAGTTCTTC. It translates to CASSEAAIWNEQFF.

This clone was seen a single time. In the same sample, other DNA sequences code for this CDR3. The V gene is TRBV27, the J gene TRBJ2-3, with 8 positions matching TRBD2. Germline values: CDR1 MNHEY, CDR2 SMNVEV (reference sequence). This CDR3 spans 15 amino acids. V trimming: 2 bases; J trimming: 0 bases; junction bases outside the gene matches: 1. The CDR3 loop reads CASSLLAGSTDTQYF. The CDR3 bases are TGTGCCAGCAGTTTACTAGCGGGCAGCACAGATACGCAGTATTTT.

The chain joins TRBV19 to TRBJ2-1; 10 positions agree with TRBD2. Germline V gene sequence: CDR1 LNHDA, CDR2 SQIVND (reference sequence). The CDR3 is 16 amino acids. V was clipped by 2 bases and J by 5 bases; unmatched bases: 6. CDR3 sequence: CASSISLAGDHNEQFF. The CDR3 bases are TGTGCCAGTAGTATATCGCTAGCGGGGGACCACAATGAGCAGTTCTTC.

The chain is built from TRBV19 and TRBJ2-7, with TRBD1 identical over 9 bases. This CDR3 contains 17 residues. Per the germline V gene, CDR1 is LNHDA and CDR2 is SQIVND (reference sequence). The V segment lost 3 bases and the J segment 6 bases; nucleotides outside the gene matches: 15. This CDR3 reads CASSITLPGQGFSEQYF. For the CDR3, the DNA is TGTGCCAGTAGTATTACCCTACCGGGACAGGGATTTAGCGAGCAGTACTTC.

The chain uses TRBV6-1 and TRBJ2-1; unclear D gene. The CDR3 runs 14 residues. V was pared by 1 base and J by 6 bases, with 10 bases between. Germline values: CDR1 MNHNS, CDR2 SASEGT. In nucleotides, the CDR3 is TGTGCCAGCAGTGAAGTTCAGCGTCCCAATGAGCAGTTCTTC. Amino acids: CASSEVQRPNEQFF.

The chain uses TRBV21-1 and TRBJ2-7; TRBD2, as called in the table, went unchecked against the DNA. TRBV21-1 is a pseudogene segment. This CDR3 is 18 amino acids long. DNA of the CDR3: TGTGCCAGCAGCAAGTTGTTGCAGGGGACTAGCGGAAACTACGAGCAGTACTTC. Its translation is CASSKLLQGTSGNYEQYF.

The chain joins TRBV2 to TRBJ2-1; 9 bases are shared with TRBD1. The CDR3 covers 17 residues. Unmatched junction bases numbered 16, after V lost 4 bases and J lost 9 bases. CDR1 SNHLY and CDR2 FYNNEI come from the germline V gene. CDR3: CASSGPQGAIVRGEQFF. The CDR3 DNA sequence: TGTGCCAGCAGTGGCCCACAGGGGGCTATTGTCCGGGGTGAGCAGTTCTTC.

The chain is built from TRBV4-2 and TRBJ1-2; D may be TRBD1 (6 bases). Trimming shortened V by 0 bases and J by 4 bases, and 12 bases separated the two germline ends. The CDR3 contains 15 residues. CDR1 is LGHNA and CDR2 is YNFKEQ in the germline V gene. CDR3 region: CASSQDEGEIYGYTF. The CDR3, as DNA: TGTGCCAGCAGCCAAGATGAGGGGGAGATCTATGGCTACACCTTC.

The genes are TRBV19 and TRBJ2-3, with 10 bases aligning to TRBD2. Germline V gene data show CDR1 as LNHDA and CDR2 as SQIVND (reference sequence). The CDR3 is made up of 15 amino acids. With V trimmed by 5 bases and J by 1 base, 3 bases remained unmatched. CDR3 region: CASSPGTSGTDTQYF. CDR3 coding DNA: TGTGCCAGTAGTCCCGGGACTAGCGGCACAGATACGCAGTATTTT.

The CDR3 here is CASSLSRGRSLNEQYF. For the CDR3, the DNA is TGTGCCAGCAGCTTATCTAGGGGGCGTTCTTTGAACGAGCAGTACTTC. This sequence joins TRBV7-9 and TRBJ2-7; 7 bases line up with TRBD1. Germline CDR1 SEHNR, CDR2 FQNEAQ (reference sequence). The CDR3 runs to 16 residues. Losses at the gene ends were 2 bases for V and 5 bases for J; bases not matched to a gene: 12. Variable domain in full (rest from reference TRBV7-9 and TRBJ2-7): DTGVSQNPRHKITKRGQNVTFRCDPISEHNRLYWYRQTLGQGPEFLTYFQNEAQLEKSRLLSDRFSAERPKGSFSTLEIQRTEQGDSAMYLCASSLSRGRSLNEQYFGPGTRLTVT.

This rearrangement joins TRBV4-3 to TRBJ2-3; the match to TRBD2 covers 12 bases. This CDR3 contains 16 residues. The trim removed 1 base at V and 4 bases at J, leaving 3 bases unmatched. Germline assignment: CDR1 LGHNA and CDR2 YSLEER. CDR3 in DNA: TGCGCCAGCAGCCAAGGGACTAGCGGGGCCCCAGATACGCAGTATTTT. It specifies CASSQGTSGAPDTQYF.

This clone was seen just once. This CDR3 reads CASSQGAPSPYEQYF. In DNA form, the CDR3 reads TGCGCCAGCAGCCAGGGTGCCCCGTCTCCCTACGAGCAGTACTTC. This chain uses TRBV4-3 with TRBJ2-7; unclear D gene. Germline loops: CDR1 LGHNA, CDR2 YSLEER. CDR3 size: 15 residues. V gave up 3 bases and J gave up 2 bases, with 14 bases separating them.

The genes are TRBV10-1 and TRBJ2-2, with D possibly being TRBD2 (5 bases). The length of the CDR3 is 13 residues. The germline gives CDR1 WNHNN, CDR2 SYGVQD (reference sequence). The V end was cut by 7 bases, the J end by 6 bases, with 12 bases between. The CDR3 sequence is CASTRTGSGELFF. The CDR3 DNA follows: TGCGCCAGCACCCGGACGGGGTCCGGGGAGCTGTTTTTT.

The V gene is TRBV4-1, the J gene TRBJ2-7; perhaps TRBD1 as D (6 bases). The germline V and J ends were trimmed by 4 bases and 3 bases, with 16 bases remaining between them. The CDR3 is made up of 15 amino acids. Germline CDR1 MGHRA, CDR2 YSYEKL. The CDR3 sequence is CASSPTGSERYEQYF. In DNA, the CDR3 is TGCGCCAGCAGCCCCACAGGGTCGGAGCGCTACGAGCAGTACTTC.

The V call is TRBV7-9, the J call TRBJ1-4, with TRBD1 matching 8 bases. Germline assignment: CDR1 SEHNR and CDR2 FQNEAQ (reference sequence). With 7 bases clipped from V and 6 bases from J, the junction kept 1 base outside the gene matches. This CDR3 region has 12 residues. Here the CDR3 DNA reads TGTGCCAGCACAGGGGGCGATGAAAAACTGTTTTTT. This translates into CASTGGDEKLFF.

The chain couples TRBV28 to TRBJ1-1; TRBD1 might be the D (6 bases). The CDR3 has 14 amino acids. Germline CDR1 MDHEN, CDR2 SYDVKM. V lost 8 bases and J 5 bases, leaving 18 bases between the germline ends. CDR3 region: CASRKGGRVTEAFF. CDR3 DNA: TGTGCCAGCCGAAAGGGGGGGCGGGTAACTGAAGCTTTCTTT.

Ten or more counts support this clone. This chain joins TRBV27 and TRBJ1-2; D possibly corresponds to TRBD1 (5 bases). The V gene lost 8 bases and the J gene lost 3 bases, with 10 bases spanning the gap. The CDR3 loop spans 12 amino acids. Germline V gene sequence: CDR1 MNHEY, CDR2 SMNVEV (reference sequence). This CDR3 is CASSRGDYGYTF. The CDR3 nucleotides read TGTGCCAGCTCCCGAGGGGACTATGGCTACACCTTC.

A word on this clone: Distinct nucleotide sequences in the sample also encode this CDR3. The chain combines TRBV5-1 with TRBJ2-7, with D maybe TRBD2 (5 bases). Trimming cost V 2 bases and J 2 bases, with 8 bases left between them. CDR3 length: 13 residues. CDR1 and CDR2 from the germline V gene are SGHRS and YFSETQ. The CDR3 DNA follows: TGCGCCAGCAGCTTTCGGACTGCCTACGAGCAGTACTTC. Translated: CASSFRTAYEQYF.

The rearrangement links TRBV7-9 to TRBJ2-7, with a possible D match to TRBD1 (6 bases). CDR1 and CDR2 from the germline V gene are SEHNR and FQNEAQ (reference sequence). CDR3 length: 14 amino acids. Trimming removed 3 bases at V and 5 bases at J, with 14 bases between. The CDR3 is CASSFYQGTNEQYF. CDR3 bases: TGTGCCAGCAGCTTTTACCAGGGGACCAACGAGCAGTACTTC.

This sequence joins TRBV11-2 and TRBJ1-4; D is undetermined. Germline CDR1 is SGHAT and CDR2 is FQNNGV. The length of the CDR3 is 16 residues. Trimming left V 4 bases short and J 2 bases short, with 14 bases between. CDR3 DNA sequence: TGTGCCAGCAGCTCCTTATATAGTCCGACTAATGAAAAACTGTTTTTT. Amino acid sequence: CASSSLYSPTNEKLFF. The variable domain in full, with the rest retrieved from reference TRBV11-2 and TRBJ1-4, is EAGVAQSPRYKIIEKRQSVAFWCNPISGHATLYWYQQILGQGPKLLIQFQNNGVVDDSQLPKDRFSAERLKGVDSTLKIQPAKLEDSAVYLCASSSLYSPTNEKLFFGSGTQLSVL.

To note about this clone: One junction end disagrees with the germline gene, perhaps due to a read error. This chain links TRBV6-5 with TRBJ2-5; 9 bases are a match to TRBD2. This CDR3 has 16 residues. The germline V gene encodes CDR1 MNHEY and CDR2 SVGAGI. CDR3 amino acids: CASSWDVREGQKTQYF. DNA of the CDR3: TGTGCCAGCAGTTGGGACGTGCGGGAGGGCCAAAAGACCCAGTACTTC.

This clone showed up many times. The chain joins TRBV6-1 to TRBJ2-2, with TRBD1 matching 7 bases. This CDR3 is built from 15 residues. CDR1 is MNHNS, CDR2 SASEGT, per germline. V lost 7 bases and J lost 5; bases outside the gene matches: 10. The CDR3 sequence: CASTIDRVVTGELFF. DNA for the CDR3: TGTGCCAGCACGATCGACAGGGTCGTAACCGGGGAGCTGTTTTTT.

The chain is built from TRBV27 and TRBJ2-3; unclear D gene. The CDR3 length is 17 residues. V was shortened by 5 bases and J by 0 bases, with 18 bases between the two germline ends. Looked up from germline, CDR1 is MNHEY and CDR2 is SMNVEV (reference sequence). This CDR3 is CASSPLFGDSSTDTQYF. Here the CDR3 DNA reads TGTGCCAGCAGTCCACTTTTTGGAGATTCTAGCACAGATACGCAGTATTTT.

The V call is TRBV28, the J call TRBJ1-5; 11 nucleotides line up with TRBD1. V dropped 5 bases and J dropped 7; count of bases not matched to a gene: 7. CDR3 length: 15 residues. From germline, CDR1 is MDHEN and CDR2 SYDVKM. This CDR3 reads CASSPGTGGDQPQHF. The DNA for the CDR3 is TGTGCCAGCAGTCCCGGGACAGGGGGGGACCAGCCCCAGCATTTT.

This sequence joins TRBV5-6 and TRBJ2-7, with 9 bases identical to TRBD2. From germline, CDR1 is SGHDT and CDR2 YYEEEE. There are 19 residues in the CDR3. V was clipped by 3 bases and J by 7 bases; unmatched bases: 23. CDR3 in amino acids: CASSSDPHSLAGRLSEQYF. The CDR3 coding sequence is TGTGCCAGCAGCTCGGACCCCCACTCGCTAGCGGGACGACTTAGTGAGCAGTACTTC.

This clone was observed once. CDR3 amino acids: CAIAGHTEAFF. The CDR3, as DNA: TGTGCCATCGCGGGGCACACTGAAGCTTTCTTT. The rearrangement uses TRBV10-3 and TRBJ1-1; perhaps TRBD1 as D (5 bases). This CDR3 is built from 11 residues. Trimming took off 8 bases at V and 3 bases at J, with 7 bases between the two ends. The germline gives CDR1 ENHRY, CDR2 SYGVKD.